A selection of T cell receptor beta chains follows, all from one sample in a study of neurological immune-mediated disorders. TCRdb re-derived calls from the 5' RACE reads in MiXCR, one entry per CDR3 protein. The table has more than 40,000 distinct CDR3 sequences, about 1.8% seen once. The specimen sequenced was PBMCs. The receptors were sampled from a woman aged 40 to 50 with multiple sclerosis. CDR3s include the opening cysteine and the closing phenylalanine or tryptophan. Fields, in order: clone size, D gene, V gene, J gene, CDR3 DNA, CDR3 protein. D genes are given only for firm matches. Clone size, where shown, is once, few, many, or a class for clones that have expanded.

>many|NA|TRBV15|TRBJ1-2
TGTGCCACCAGCAGAGATCAGGGACGCCGTGGCTATGGCTACACCTTC
CATSRDQGRRGYGYTF
>many|TRBD1|TRBV12-3/TRBV12-4|TRBJ1-2
TGTGCCAGCAGTATCACCTGGGACAGGGAGGGTGGCTACACCTTC
CASSITWDREGGYTF
>NA|NA|TRBV20-1|TRBJ2-6
TGCAGTGCTAACAAGGGGTTTGGGGCCAACGTCCTGACTTTC
CSANKGFGANVLTF
>many|TRBD2|TRBV12-3/TRBV12-4|TRBJ2-1
TGTGCCAGCAGGCTAGCGGGGGGGGATGAGCAGTTCTTC
CASRLAGGDEQFF
>many|NA|TRBV29-1|TRBJ2-5
TGCAGCGCCCTCGCCCCCGCAGAGACCCAGTACTTC
CSALAPAETQYF
>many|NA|TRBV5-1|TRBJ1-1
TGCGCCAGCAGCTTGGAATGGAAGAACACTGAAGCTTTCTTT
CASSLEWKNTEAFF
>many|NA|TRBV10-3|TRBJ2-7
TGTGCCACCCGGCGGGACAACTCCTACGAGCAGTACTTC
CATRRDNSYEQYF
>many|NA|TRBV5-1|TRBJ1-3
TGCGCCAGCAGCTACGGTCAGGGGAACGGAAACACCATATATTTT
CASSYGQGNGNTIYF
>many|NA|TRBV5-1|TRBJ1-1
TGCGCCAGCAGCTTGGGGGCCAGCAACACTGAAGCTTTCTTT
CASSLGASNTEAFF
>many|NA|TRBV20-1|TRBJ1-1
TGCAGTGCTAGCCAGGAGAGGTTCTTT
CSASQERFF
>many|TRBD1|TRBV7-3|TRBJ1-2
TGTGCCAGCAGCTTACGGGGACAGGGTGAAGGCTACACCTTC
CASSLRGQGEGYTF
>many|TRBD1|TRBV27|TRBJ1-1
TGTGCCAGCAGCCAGGGGGTCGGAACTGAAGCTTTCTTT
CASSQGVGTEAFF
>many|NA|TRBV7-6|TRBJ2-3
TGTGCCAGCAGCTTAGTTGGGGGGCTGAGCACAGATACGCAGTATTTT
CASSLVGGLSTDTQYF
>many|NA|TRBV12-3/TRBV12-4|TRBJ1-1
TGTGCCAGCAGCCGACAAATTGGAACTGAAGCTTTCTTT
CASSRQIGTEAFF
>NA|NA|TRBV12-3/TRBV12-4|TRBJ1-1
TGTGCCAGCAGCTCCCTCGGGGGGGTGAACACTGAAGCTTTCTTT
CASSSLGGVNTEAFF
>many|NA|TRBV20-1|TRBJ1-1
TGCAGTGCTAGAGAAATAGGGAGGAACACTGAAGCTTTCTTT
CSAREIGRNTEAFF
>many|NA|TRBV20-1|TRBJ1-6
TGCAGTGCTAGAGGAGGGGATAGCTCCTATAATTCACCCCTCCACTTT
CSARGGDSSYNSPLHF
>many|NA|TRBV5-1|TRBJ2-6
TGCGCCAGCAGCCCACAGGGCCAAGGTGGGGCCAACGTCCTGACTTTC
CASSPQGQGGANVLTF
>many|NA|TRBV5-1|TRBJ1-1
TGCGCCAGCAGCTTGGTACCGGAGACTGAAGCTTTCTTT
CASSLVPETEAFF
>many|TRBD1|TRBV7-9|TRBJ2-3
TGTGCCAGCAGCTCCGGGACAGCGACCGACGATACGCAGTATTTT
CASSSGTATDDTQYF
>many|NA|TRBV10-3|TRBJ2-3
TGTGCCATCAGTGAGTCGTCCACAGATACGCAGTATTTT
CAISESSTDTQYF
>many|NA|TRBV9|TRBJ2-3
TGTGCCAGCAGCCGAGAGGGGGGGGGCAGGGATACGCAGTATTTT
CASSREGGGRDTQYF
>many|NA|TRBV10-3|TRBJ1-1
TGTGCCATCAGTGAGTATGTAGGGACATCTCGCCCTGAAGCTTTCTTT
CAISEYVGTSRPEAFF
>many|NA|TRBV10-3|TRBJ1-1
TGTGCCATCAGTGAGCACAACACTGAAGCTTTCTTT
CAISEHNTEAFF
>many|TRBD1|TRBV3-1|TRBJ2-7
TGTGCCAGCAGCCTCGGGACAGACTACGAGCAGTACTTC
CASSLGTDYEQYF
>many|NA|TRBV9|TRBJ1-2
TGTGCCAGCTCCAGCCTGAGGGAGCGCTATGGCTACACCTTC
CASSSLRERYGYTF
>many|NA|TRBV5-1|TRBJ2-7
TGCGCCAGTAGTCAAGAACCCGGGACACCAAGCTCCTACGAGCAGTACTTC
CASSQEPGTPSSYEQYF
>many|NA|TRBV5-1|TRBJ1-1
TGCGCCAGCAGCCCCCAGGGAATGGCAGCTGAAGCTTTCTTT
CASSPQGMAAEAFF
>many|NA|TRBV9|TRBJ2-3
TGTGCCAGCAGCGTAGTAGGTACGAGCACAGATACGCAGTATTTT
CASSVVGTSTDTQYF
>NA|TRBD1|TRBV4-1|TRBJ2-7
TGCGCCAGCAGCTCTCGACAGGGTGACTACTCCTACGAGCAGTACTTC
CASSSRQGDYSYEQYF
>many|TRBD1|TRBV20-1|TRBJ2-2
TGCAGTGCTAGGACAGGGGATTACACCGGGGAGCTGTTTTTT
CSARTGDYTGELFF
>many|TRBD1|TRBV10-3|TRBJ2-3
TGTGCCATCAGTAGCCCGACAGGGAACACAGATACGCAGTATTTT
CAISSPTGNTDTQYF
>many|NA|TRBV5-1|TRBJ1-4
TGCGCCAGCAGGGATGATGCAACTAATGAAAAACTGTTTTTT
CASRDDATNEKLFF
>many|TRBD2|TRBV7-6|TRBJ2-2
TGTGCCAGCAGCTTAGGACTAGCCACCGGGGAGCTGTTTTTT
CASSLGLATGELFF
>many|NA|TRBV20-1|TRBJ1-1
TGCAGTGCTAGAACCCTAACAAGGCGCACTGAAGCTTTCTTT
CSARTLTRRTEAFF
>many|NA|TRBV5-1|TRBJ2-3
TGCGCCAGCAGCTTCCCTAGCACAGATACGCAGTATTTT
CASSFPSTDTQYF
>many|NA|TRBV7-3|TRBJ1-5
TGTGCCAGCAGTATGGGTAGCAATCAGCCCCAGCATTTT
CASSMGSNQPQHF
>many|TRBD2|TRBV4-2|TRBJ2-1
TGTGCCAGCAGCCAAGATGAGCGGGGGGGCCTGAATGAGCAGTTCTTC
CASSQDERGGLNEQFF
>many|TRBD1|TRBV6-5|TRBJ2-7
TGTGCCAGCAGTTCCGCGAAAACACAGGGGATCTCCTACGAGCAGTACTTC
CASSSAKTQGISYEQYF
>many|NA|TRBV6-6|TRBJ1-5
TGTGCCAGCAGTTACGGACCATTAGGCTCCAATCAGCCCCAGCATTTT
CASSYGPLGSNQPQHF
>many|NA|TRBV7-9|TRBJ1-2
TGTGCCAGCAGCCCGCAGGAGGGGACCGGATATTATGGCTACACCTTC
CASSPQEGTGYYGYTF
>many|NA|TRBV5-1|TRBJ1-1
TGCGCCAGCAGCTTGACAGACTTGAACACTGAAGCTTTCTTT
CASSLTDLNTEAFF
>many|NA|TRBV5-1|TRBJ2-7
TGCGCCAGCAGCTTGGCCATTGGGGGGATGGTCTACGAGCAGTACTTC
CASSLAIGGMVYEQYF
>many|TRBD1|TRBV18|TRBJ1-2
TGTGCCAGCTCACTGACAGGGGTGGACTATGGCTACACCTTC
CASSLTGVDYGYTF
>many|TRBD1|TRBV20-1|TRBJ2-7
TGCAGTGCTAGTAAAGGGACAGGAGAATCAAACTTC
CSASKGTGESNF
>many|TRBD2|TRBV12-3/TRBV12-4|TRBJ2-2
TGTGCCAGCGTCTCCGGGACTAGCGCCAAAGTCGGGGAGCTGTTTTTT
CASVSGTSAKVGELFF
>many|NA|TRBV5-1|TRBJ2-7
TGCGCCAGCAGCTTGGCACCCGGGACCGCCTACGAGCAGTACTTC
CASSLAPGTAYEQYF
>NA|TRBD1|TRBV7-8|TRBJ1-4
TGTGCCAGCAGCTTAGCCAGGGGACAGGGGTCTGAAAAACTGTTTTTT
CASSLARGQGSEKLFF